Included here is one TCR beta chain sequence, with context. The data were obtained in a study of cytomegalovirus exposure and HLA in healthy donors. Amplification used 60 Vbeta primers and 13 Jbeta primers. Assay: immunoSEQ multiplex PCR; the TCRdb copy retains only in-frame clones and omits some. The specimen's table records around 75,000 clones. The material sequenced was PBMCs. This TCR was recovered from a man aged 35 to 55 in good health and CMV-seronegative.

CDR3 amino acids: CASSLEGGQPQHF. As DNA, the CDR3 is TGCGCCAGCAGCTTAGAAGGAGGACAGCCCCAGCATTTT. This rearrangement joins TRBV5-1 to TRBJ1-5; D ambiguous. This CDR3 spans 13 amino acids. Per the germline V gene, CDR1 is SGHRS and CDR2 is YFSETQ. V lost 2 bases to trimming and J lost 7 bases, with 10 bases between them.